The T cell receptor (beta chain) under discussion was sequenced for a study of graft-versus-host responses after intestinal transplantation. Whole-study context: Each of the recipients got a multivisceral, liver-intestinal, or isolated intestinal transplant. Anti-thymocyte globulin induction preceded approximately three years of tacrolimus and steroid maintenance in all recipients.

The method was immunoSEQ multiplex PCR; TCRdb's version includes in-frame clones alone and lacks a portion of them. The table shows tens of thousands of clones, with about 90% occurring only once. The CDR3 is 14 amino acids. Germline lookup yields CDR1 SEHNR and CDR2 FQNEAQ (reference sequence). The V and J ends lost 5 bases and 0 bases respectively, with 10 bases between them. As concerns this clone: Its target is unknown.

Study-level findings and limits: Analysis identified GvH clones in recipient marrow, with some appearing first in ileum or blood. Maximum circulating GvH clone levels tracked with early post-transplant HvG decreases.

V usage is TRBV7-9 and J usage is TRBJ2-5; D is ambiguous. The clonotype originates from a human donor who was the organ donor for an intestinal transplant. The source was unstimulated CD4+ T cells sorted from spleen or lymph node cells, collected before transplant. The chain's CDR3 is CASSQHAYQETQYF. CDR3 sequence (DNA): TGTGCCAGCAGCCAACACGCGTACCAAGAGACCCAGTACTTC.